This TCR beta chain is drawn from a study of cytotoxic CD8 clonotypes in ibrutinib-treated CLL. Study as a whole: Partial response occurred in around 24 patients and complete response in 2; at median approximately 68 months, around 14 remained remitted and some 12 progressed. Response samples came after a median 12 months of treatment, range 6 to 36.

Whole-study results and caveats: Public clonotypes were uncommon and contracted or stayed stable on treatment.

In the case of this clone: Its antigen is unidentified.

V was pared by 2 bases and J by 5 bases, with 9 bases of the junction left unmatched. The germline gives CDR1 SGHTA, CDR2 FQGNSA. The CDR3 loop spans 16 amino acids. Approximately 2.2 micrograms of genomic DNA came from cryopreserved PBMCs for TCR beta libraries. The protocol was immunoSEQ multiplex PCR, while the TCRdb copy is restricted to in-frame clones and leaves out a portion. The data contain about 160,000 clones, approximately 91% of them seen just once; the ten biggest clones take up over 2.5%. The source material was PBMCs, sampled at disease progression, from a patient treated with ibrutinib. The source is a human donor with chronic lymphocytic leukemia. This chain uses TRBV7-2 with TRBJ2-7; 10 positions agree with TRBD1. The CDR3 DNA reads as TGTGCCAGCAGCTTATTCCGGGGGACAGGGGCCCACGAGCAGTACTTC. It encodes CASSLFRGTGAHEQYF.